Each of the 25 T cell receptor beta chains below was sequenced from the same sample in a study of early T cells in non-severe SARS-CoV-2 infection. A single record per CDR3 protein comes from TCRdb applying MiXCR to the 5' RACE reads. This sample yields under 50,000 distinct CDR3 sequences, of which about 4.6% are seen a single time; 5% to 6.5% belongs to the top ten. Sequenced input: whole blood. The receptors stem from an adult who was a healthcare worker with PCR-confirmed SARS-CoV-2 infection or an uninfected control (not recorded which).

This clonotype came up many times. The chain couples TRBV7-6 to TRBJ2-2; 13 bases fit TRBD2. Trimming cost V 8 bases and J 5 bases; bases outside gene matches: 8. The CDR3 totals 16 residues. Looked up from germline, CDR1 is SGHVS and CDR2 is FNYEAQ. Here the CDR3 DNA reads TGTGCCAGCTTTAGCCTGACTAGCGGGAGGACCGGGGAGCTGTTTTTT. This encodes CASFSLTSGRTGELFF. The full variable domain, completed using reference TRBV7-6 and TRBJ2-2, is GAGVSQSPRYKVTKRGQDVALRCDPISGHVSLYWYRQALGQGPEFLTYFNYEAQQDKSGLPNDRFSAERPEGSISTLTIQRTEQRDSAMYRCASFSLTSGRTGELFFGEGSRLTVL.

This clonotype was picked up many times. V gene TRBV18 combines with J gene TRBJ1-2; D gene unclear. The length of the CDR3 is 15 residues. Germline lookup yields CDR1 KGHSH and CDR2 LQKENI. V lost 4 bases and J 0 bases, leaving 12 bases between the germline ends. CDR3 DNA sequence: TGTGCCAGCTCACTAAACAGACTTACTAACTATGGCTACACCTTC. Its protein product is CASSLNRLTNYGYTF.

This clonotype was recorded many times. The chain uses TRBV3-1 and TRBJ2-1; 10 bases line up with TRBD2. The junction had 10 bases not matched to a gene; V was cut back by 8 bases and J by 3 bases. There are 16 residues in the CDR3. Germline CDR1 is LGHDT and CDR2 is YNNKEL (reference sequence). This chain's CDR3 is CASSLGASGGYNEQFF. As DNA, the CDR3 is TGTGCCAGCTCCCTGGGAGCTAGCGGGGGCTACAATGAGCAGTTCTTC.

This clonotype was found many times. The chain links TRBV29-1 to TRBJ2-1, with TRBD1 matching 11 bases. V shed 6 bases, J shed 7 bases, and the junction held 8 bases outside the gene matches. Germline CDR1 and CDR2: SQVTM and ANQGSEA. The CDR3 runs 14 residues. The CDR3 reads CSVETDRGLNEQFF. The CDR3 nucleotides read TGCAGCGTGGAAACGGACAGGGGGCTTAATGAGCAGTTCTTC.

The rearrangement joins TRBV6-1 to TRBJ2-7; D gene unclear. The V gene lost 0 bases and the J gene lost 4 bases, with 16 bases spanning the gap. Germline loops: CDR1 MNHNS, CDR2 SASEGT. The CDR3 is made up of 16 amino acids. The CDR3 region is CASSEAQWQILYEQYF. The CDR3, as DNA: TGTGCCAGCAGTGAAGCGCAATGGCAGATTCTTTACGAGCAGTACTTC.

This clonotype was detected only a few times. The CDR3 region has the DNA TGCAGCGTTGACAGGGGGTCTGGCTACACCTTC. Translated: CSVDRGSGYTF. The chain is built from TRBV29-1 and TRBJ1-2, with 7 bases matching TRBD1. The CDR3 has 11 residues. Looked up from germline, CDR1 is SQVTM and CDR2 is ANQGSEA. V lost 3 bases, J lost 7 bases, and 2 bases stayed unmatched.

This clonotype was seen ten or more times. An end of the junction does not agree with germline; a read error may underlie this. CDR3 region: CASSSTGGLFF. The CDR3 coding sequence is TGTGCCAGTAGTTCTACAGGGGGGCTGTTTTTT. The rearrangement joins TRBV19 to TRBJ2-2, with 8 nucleotides matching TRBD1. CDR1 LNHDA and CDR2 SQIVND come from the germline V gene (reference sequence). The CDR3 extends over 11 amino acids.

The chain joins TRBV5-6 to TRBJ2-1, with TRBD1 matching 9 bases. V lost 3 bases and J lost 8; bases outside the gene matches: 3. CDR1 is SGHDT, CDR2 YYEEEE, per germline. The CDR3 contains 13 residues. Here the CDR3 reads CASSSTGGDEQFF. The CDR3 DNA reads as TGTGCCAGCAGCTCAACAGGGGGCGATGAGCAGTTCTTC.

This clonotype was recorded many times. This chain links TRBV19 with TRBJ2-7; possibly TRBD1 for D (7 bases). Trimming shortened V by 5 bases and J by 3 bases, and 14 bases separated the two germline ends. The germline gives CDR1 LNHDA, CDR2 SQIVND (reference sequence). This CDR3 is 14 amino acids long. The CDR3 protein is CASSSAGQLYEQYF. CDR3 bases: TGTGCCAGTAGTTCGGCGGGACAGCTCTACGAGCAGTACTTC.

This clonotype was counted only a few times. The chain uses TRBV24-1 and TRBJ2-1; TRBD2 matches at 11 bases. This CDR3 has 16 residues. The J segment lost 3 bases and the V segment lost 0 bases, leaving 0 bases of the junction unmatched. Germline V lookup: CDR1 KGHDR, CDR2 SFDVKD. In DNA, the CDR3 is TGTGCCACCAGTGATTTGGGGACTAGCGGCTACAATGAGCAGTTCTTC. This gives the protein CATSDLGTSGYNEQFF.

The chain has TRBV9 and TRBJ1-6, with 9 positions matching TRBD1. V gave up 0 bases and J gave up 7 bases; unmatched junction bases: 2. This CDR3 has 15 amino acids. The germline V gene encodes CDR1 SGDLS and CDR2 YYNGEE. Here the CDR3 reads CASSVDGTGNSPLHF. CDR3 sequence (DNA): TGTGCCAGCAGCGTAGATGGGACAGGGAATTCACCCCTCCACTTT.

This clonotype was found many times. The CDR3 nucleotides read TGCAGCGTCCCGGACAGGGCCAACAATGAGCAGTTCTTC. Its protein product is CSVPDRANNEQFF. This rearrangement joins TRBV29-1 to TRBJ2-1; TRBD1 agrees at 8 bases. In germline, CDR1 is SQVTM, CDR2 ANQGSEA. V gave up 6 bases and J gave up 5 bases; unmatched junction bases: 6. This CDR3 contains 13 residues.

This clonotype occurred many times. The chain has TRBV20-1 and TRBJ2-2; 8 bases align to TRBD2. CDR1 is DFQATT and CDR2 is SNEGSKA in the germline V gene (reference sequence). The length of the CDR3 is 15 residues. The trim removed 5 bases at V and 4 bases at J, leaving 9 bases unmatched. The CDR3 region is CSARPGLVGTGELFF. CDR3 bases: TGCAGTGCTCGACCGGGACTAGTAGGCACCGGGGAGCTGTTTTTT.

This clonotype showed up many times. This chain uses TRBV5-8 with TRBJ2-3; D is uncertain. Germline-derived CDR1 and CDR2 are SGHTS and YDEGEE. The V gene lost 0 bases and the J gene lost 4 bases, with 9 bases spanning the gap. There are 14 residues in the CDR3. The DNA of the CDR3 is TGTGCCAGCAGCTTGGGTTTAATGTCAGATACGCAGTATTTT. Encoded protein: CASSLGLMSDTQYF.

The rearrangement joins TRBV7-3 to TRBJ2-7; D is possibly TRBD1 (6 bases). This CDR3 has 16 residues. Germline CDR1 is SGHTA and CDR2 is FQGTGA. V gave up 3 bases and J gave up 5 bases, with 20 bases separating them. The CDR3 sequence is CASSLSPGHGYDEQYF. The CDR3 region has the DNA TGTGCCAGCAGCTTGAGCCCGGGACACGGGTATGACGAGCAGTACTTC. Based on the CDR3 plus reference TRBV7-3 and TRBJ2-7, the full variable domain is GAGVSQTPSNKVTEKGKYVELRCDPISGHTALYWYRQSLGQGPEFLIYFQGTGAADDSGLPNDRFFAVRPEGSVSTLKIQRTERGDSAVYLCASSLSPGHGYDEQYFGPGTRLTVT.

Ten or more counts support this clonotype. V gene TRBV2 combines with J gene TRBJ2-1, with a tentative D call TRBD2 (6 bases). The CDR3 spans 15 residues. Between the trimmed V and J ends, which lost 4 bases and 7 bases, there was a span of 17 bases. CDR1 and CDR2 (germline): SNHLY, FYNNEI. The CDR3 here is CASSGVGRGRNEQFF. CDR3 sequence (DNA): TGTGCCAGCAGTGGGGTCGGGAGAGGTCGAAATGAGCAGTTCTTC.

This clonotype was picked up many times. This chain links TRBV27 with TRBJ2-5; no definite D call. Germline assignment: CDR1 MNHEY and CDR2 SMNVEV (reference sequence). V gave up 6 bases and J gave up 2 bases, with 19 bases separating them. The CDR3 covers 16 residues. The CDR3 loop is CASRVWSGSRQETQYF. The CDR3, as DNA: TGTGCCAGCAGAGTATGGTCCGGGTCCCGTCAAGAGACCCAGTACTTC.

This clonotype has only a few counts. V gene TRBV6-5 combines with J gene TRBJ1-1, with D maybe TRBD1 (5 bases). The V gene lost 5 bases and the J gene lost 1 base, with 11 bases spanning the gap. Germline loops: CDR1 MNHEY, CDR2 SVGAGI. CDR3 size: 14 residues. This CDR3 is CASSIRQKNTEAFF. CDR3 coding DNA: TGTGCCAGCAGTATAAGACAGAAGAACACTGAAGCTTTCTTT.

This clonotype was found a few times. The chain has TRBV19 and TRBJ2-3; 10 bases align to TRBD2. Germline V CDR1 and CDR2: LNHDA, SQIVND (reference sequence). The CDR3 is made up of 14 amino acids. The V gene end was trimmed by 5 bases and the J gene end by 7 bases; junction bases not matched to a gene: 6. CDR3 amino acids: CASSPGTSVHTQYF. The CDR3 bases are TGTGCCAGTAGTCCCGGGACTAGCGTCCATACGCAGTATTTT.

This clonotype has at least ten counts. The chain links TRBV6-6 to TRBJ2-1, with 7 bases that match TRBD1. Germline CDR1 is MNHNY and CDR2 is SVGAGI (reference sequence). With 2 bases clipped from V and 3 bases from J, the junction kept 4 bases outside the gene matches. This CDR3 has 15 residues. The CDR3 protein is CASSYRDSGYNEQFF. CDR3 DNA sequence: TGTGCCAGCAGTTACCGGGACAGTGGCTACAATGAGCAGTTCTTC.

About this clonotype itself: The conserved closing phenylalanine or tryptophan is absent in this CDR3, likely reflecting a read error. The V gene is TRBV29-1, the J gene TRBJ2-3; D assignment may be TRBD1 or TRBD2 (5 bases each). The CDR3 is 13 amino acids. From germline, CDR1 is SQVTM and CDR2 ANQGSEA. The CDR3 DNA reads as TGCAGCGTCGAAGCCGGGACCCCCTCTGCGCAGTATTCT. Protein: CSVEAGTPSAQYS.

This clonotype was found a few times. The chain uses TRBV7-8 and TRBJ1-1; D is perhaps TRBD1 (6 bases). Trimming left V 5 bases short and J 3 bases short, with 13 bases between. This CDR3 has 14 residues. Per the germline V gene, CDR1 is SGHVS and CDR2 is FQNEAQ. The CDR3, as DNA: TGTGCCAGCAGCACGTACAGGGTTGACACTGAAGCTTTCTTT. Its translation: CASSTYRVDTEAFF. The variable domain in full, with the rest retrieved from reference TRBV7-8 and TRBJ1-1, is GAGVSQSPRYKVAKRGQDVALRCDPISGHVSLFWYQQALGQGPEFLTYFQNEAQLDKSGLPSDRFFAERPEGSVSTLKIQRTQQEDSAVYLCASSTYRVDTEAFFGQGTRLTVV.

In this sample, this clonotype turned up many times. The chain has TRBV20-1 and TRBJ1-6; no definite D call. Trimming took 0 bases from V and 6 from J, leaving 15 bases between them. In germline, CDR1 is DFQATT, CDR2 SNEGSKA (reference sequence). This CDR3 is built from 16 residues. The CDR3 nucleotides read TGCAGTGCTAGAGAGCTCCGGGTTACAAGTAATTCACCCCTCCACTTT. Translating gives CSARELRVTSNSPLHF.

In its sample, this clonotype was seen many times. The genes are TRBV14 and TRBJ2-1; 14 positions match TRBD2. The CDR3 covers 14 residues. CDR1 is SGHDN and CDR2 is FVKESK in the germline V gene. The trim removed 4 bases at V and 12 bases at J, leaving 5 bases unmatched. This CDR3 is CASSRTSGGPRQFF. For the CDR3, the DNA is TGTGCCAGCAGCCGGACTAGCGGGGGGCCTAGGCAGTTCTTC.

This clonotype was seen repeatedly, ten times or more. The gene calls are TRBV18 and TRBJ1-6; 7 bases map to TRBD1. This CDR3 is built from 14 residues. Trimming took 5 bases from V and 10 from J; bases not matched to a gene: 8. CDR1 and CDR2 from the germline V gene are KGHSH and LQKENI. This CDR3 reads CASSSSGGRSPLHF. CDR3 DNA: TGTGCCAGCTCATCATCAGGGGGACGATCACCCCTCCACTTT.